These 16 T cell receptor beta chains were all obtained from the same sample, sequenced in a study of lymphopenia after photon versus proton radiotherapy. Generated by immunoSEQ multiplex PCR, the TCRdb table keeps only in-frame clones and is missing some. This table holds approximately 35,000 clones, roughly 90% found once. Specimen: peripheral blood, collected from a patient treated with photon-based radiotherapy. The receptor source for this set is a woman aged 45-60 years with pancreatic cancer.

The rearrangement joins TRBV2 to TRBJ2-7; a weak D match, TRBD1 (6 bases). CDR1 and CDR2 (germline): SNHLY, FYNNEI. The length of the CDR3 is 14 residues. The V and J ends lost 8 bases and 2 bases respectively, with 16 bases between them. The CDR3 nucleotides are TGTGCCAGCCGCCGGCCTTGGGACACCTACGAGCAGTACTTC. Encoded protein: CASRRPWDTYEQYF.

This clone was picked up a small number of times. The chain links TRBV19 to TRBJ1-5; D not resolved. Looked up from germline, CDR1 is LNHDA and CDR2 is SQIVND (reference sequence). The CDR3 extends over 13 amino acids. Trimming stripped 5 bases from V and 7 bases from J, with 12 bases between. The CDR3 protein is CASSLLAGQPQHF. In DNA form, the CDR3 reads TGTGCCAGTAGTCTACTAGCGGGCCAGCCCCAGCATTTT.

The CDR3 region is CASSPSRRSGSQPQHF. CDR3 in DNA: TGTGCCAGTAGTCCTTCAAGACGCTCGGGGAGTCAGCCCCAGCATTTT. The chain uses TRBV19 and TRBJ1-5; no clear D gene. Germline V lookup: CDR1 LNHDA, CDR2 SQIVND (reference sequence). V lost 5 bases, J lost 6 bases, and 20 bases lay in between. The CDR3 loop spans 16 amino acids.

This rearrangement joins TRBV5-6 to TRBJ1-1; unclear D gene. The CDR3 loop spans 14 amino acids. Germline CDR1 reads SGHDT; CDR2 reads YYEEEE. V was pared by 0 bases and J by 2 bases, with 8 bases between. CDR3 residues: CASSLVPLNTEAFF. The CDR3 DNA reads TGTGCCAGCAGCTTGGTCCCCCTTAACACTGAAGCTTTCTTT.

This clone turned up a few times. CDR3 in amino acids: CATSGLAGSGANVLTF. CDR3 DNA sequence: TGTGCCACCAGCGGACTAGCGGGCTCTGGGGCCAACGTCCTGACTTTC. The J gene is TRBJ2-6, the V gene TRBV15; 11 bases fit TRBD2. The V and J ends lost 5 bases and 0 bases, in that order; junction bases with no gene match: 0. CDR1 and CDR2 (germline): LNHNV, YYDKDF (reference sequence). The CDR3 spans 16 residues. The whole variable domain, filled in from reference TRBV15 and TRBJ2-6, reads DAMVIQNPRYQVTQFGKPVTLSCSQTLNHNVMYWYQQKSSQAPKLLFHYYDKDFNNEADTPDNFQSRRPNTSFCFLDIRSPGLGDTAMYLCATSGLAGSGANVLTFGAGSRLTVL.

The V and J genes are TRBV19 and TRBJ1-2; the D is unclear. The CDR3 covers 14 residues. Germline CDR1 is LNHDA and CDR2 is SQIVND (reference sequence). The V gene lost 3 bases and the J gene lost 4 bases, with 12 bases spanning the gap. The CDR3 nucleotides read TGTGCCAGTAGTATCGCAGAGGGCGGCTATGGCTACACCTTC. Residues: CASSIAEGGYGYTF.

V usage is TRBV7-9 and J usage is TRBJ2-5; 9 nucleotides match TRBD1. V was pared by 0 bases and J by 4 bases, with 12 bases of the junction left unmatched. Germline values: CDR1 SEHNR, CDR2 FQNEAQ (reference sequence). The CDR3 has 18 residues. The CDR3 region is CASSLASVRTGVGETQYF. DNA for the CDR3: TGTGCCAGCAGCTTAGCATCAGTAAGGACAGGGGTGGGAGAGACCCAGTACTTC.

CDR3 loop: CASSVAGTDTQYF. CDR3 in DNA: TGTGCCAGCAGCGTAGCAGGTACAGATACGCAGTATTTT. The rearrangement links TRBV9 to TRBJ2-3, with D unclear. Germline V lookup: CDR1 SGDLS, CDR2 YYNGEE. The CDR3 is made up of 13 amino acids. Trimming took off 0 bases at V and 3 bases at J, with 5 bases between the two ends.

This clone was counted a few times. The V call is TRBV11-2, the J call TRBJ2-3; possibly TRBD2 for D (7 bases). The CDR3 is 16 residues long. V lost 1 base and J lost 3, with 14 bases in between. Germline CDR1 SGHAT, CDR2 FQNNGV. CDR3 coding DNA: TGTGCCAGCAGCTTAGCTGGGGGCGGGAGTACAGATACGCAGTATTTT. This translates into CASSLAGGGSTDTQYF.

The V call is TRBV25-1, the J call TRBJ1-6; D is possibly TRBD1 (6 bases). V lost 7 bases and J 4 bases, leaving 8 bases between the germline ends. The germline V gene encodes CDR1 MGHDK and CDR2 SYGVNS. This CDR3 contains 13 residues. This CDR3 is CASKDSYNSPLHF. Written as DNA, the CDR3 is TGTGCCAGCAAGGACAGTTATAATTCACCCCTCCACTTT. Full variable domain (outside the CDR3, taken from reference TRBV25-1 and TRBJ1-6): EADIYQTPRYLVIGTGKKITLECSQTMGHDKMYWYQQDPGMELHLIHYSYGVNSTEKGDLSSESTVSRIRTEHFPLTLESARPSHTSQYLCASKDSYNSPLHFGNGTRLTVT.

CDR3 loop: CASSRTVVDEQYF. The CDR3 coding sequence is TGTGCCAGCAGTCGGACGGTGGTGGACGAGCAGTACTTC. V usage is TRBV2 and J usage is TRBJ2-7, with D unclear. V was trimmed by 5 bases and J by 5 bases, leaving 13 bases between them. This CDR3 has 13 residues. The V gene's germline CDR1 is SNHLY and CDR2 FYNNEI. The whole variable domain, remainder taken from reference TRBV2 and TRBJ2-7, is EPEVTQTPSHQVTQMGQEVILRCVPISNHLYFYWYRQILGQKVEFLVSFYNNEISEKSEIFDDQFSVERPDGSNFTLKIRSTKLEDSAMYFCASSRTVVDEQYFGPGTRLTVT.

This chain connects TRBV6-4 to TRBJ1-1; D ambiguous. In germline, CDR1 is MRHNA, CDR2 SNTAGT. With 2 bases removed from V and 4 bases from J, the gap between germline ends came to 8 bases. CDR3 size: 13 residues. DNA of the CDR3: TGTGCCAGCAGTGACAGGGATGGCACTGAAGCTTTCTTT. It yields the protein CASSDRDGTEAFF.

J is TRBJ2-7 and V is TRBV5-1; 9 positions match TRBD1. Germline CDR1 and CDR2: SGHRS and YFSETQ. This CDR3 comprises 14 residues. V shed 0 bases and J 7 bases; nucleotides not matched to a gene: 5. In DNA form, the CDR3 reads TGCGCCAGCAGCTTGGCACAGGGGGCCGGGGAGCAGTACTTC. Amino acid sequence: CASSLAQGAGEQYF.

The chain combines TRBV19 with TRBJ2-3, with TRBD2 matching 10 bases. Unmatched junction bases numbered 18, after V lost 6 bases and J lost 3 bases. The CDR3 runs 19 residues. Looked up from germline, CDR1 is LNHDA and CDR2 is SQIVND (reference sequence). CDR3 residues: CASSPGSSGRAYWTDTQYF. The CDR3 DNA reads TGTGCCAGTAGCCCCGGATCCAGCGGGAGGGCCTATTGGACAGATACGCAGTATTTT.

The rearrangement uses TRBV6-6 and TRBJ2-5; either TRBD1 or TRBD2 may supply D (5 bases each). This CDR3 has 15 residues. Trimming stripped 6 bases from V and 4 bases from J, with 18 bases between. Germline assignment: CDR1 MNHNY and CDR2 SVGAGI (reference sequence). In nucleotides, the CDR3 is TGTGCCAGCAGCCCCAGGGTATCTGGAGGAGAGACCCAGTACTTC. Protein: CASSPRVSGGETQYF.

The chain joins TRBV5-1 to TRBJ2-7, with 11 positions matching TRBD1. Germline V gene lookup returns CDR1 SGHRS and CDR2 YFSETQ. The V and J ends lost 4 bases and 6 bases, in that order; junction bases with no gene match: 9. The CDR3 covers 15 residues. The CDR3 DNA follows: TGCGCCAGCAGCCCAAACACCGGGACAGGGGGCGAGCAGTACTTC. Amino acids: CASSPNTGTGGEQYF.